This entry concerns a single T cell receptor (beta chain). In the source study's methods: Amplification with reference gene primers provided the estimates of nucleated cell counts. Profiled with immunoSEQ multiplex PCR; TCRdb holds only in-frame clones, not every one. The V and J calls and clone size come from that table; D and trimming were worked out from the DNA. The sample contains 310,000 or so clones, about 88% of which appear only once. This study enrolled people aged about 18 to 90 from about two dozen US geographic areas. Recovery among Cohort 3 donors was established by two negative PCRs, clearance, or symptom resolution. The data are from a study of blood T cell repertoires in COVID-19. V lost 0 bases, J lost 3 bases, and 8 bases lay in between. The CDR3 consists of 15 residues. Looked up from germline, CDR1 is SGHDN and CDR2 is FVKESK.

The chain combines TRBV14 with TRBJ1-4; D call uncertain. The clonotype originates from a middle-aged woman who had recovered from COVID-19. Sequencing was performed on PBMCs or T cells enriched from blood (not recorded which). The CDR3 here is CASSQDLGANEKLFF. CDR3 DNA sequence: TGTGCCAGCAGCCAAGATTTAGGAGCTAATGAAAAACTGTTTTTT.